The clone carrying this TCR beta chain was seen just once. The sample is drawn from a study of blood T cell repertoires in COVID-19. Study background: T cells, B-cell-depleted T cells, or PBMCs supplied cDNA or gDNA.

V shed 6 bases and J 8 bases; nucleotides not matched to a gene: 8. This CDR3 comprises 14 residues. CDR1 and CDR2 from the germline V gene are MNHEY and SMNVEV (reference sequence). Repertoires were generated with immunoSEQ multiplex PCR, while TCRdb's copy carries only in-frame clones and drops some. The sample holds about 38,000 clones; around 81% are singletons and the top ten take about 4.9%. This rearrangement joins TRBV27 to TRBJ1-4, with TRBD1 identical over 8 bases. The source is a man aged 50-59 years with active COVID-19. Sequenced input: peripheral blood. The CDR3 reads CASRDGQGVEKLFF. The CDR3 nucleotides read TGTGCCAGCAGGGACGGACAGGGTGTCGAAAAACTGTTTTTT.